This T cell receptor (beta chain) was captured in a study of control samples from healthy donors and cancer patients. CDR3 length: 15 amino acids. The germline gives CDR1 SGHTA, CDR2 FQGNSA. V lost 5 bases, J lost 2 bases, and 2 bases stayed unmatched. Sequenced by immunoSEQ multiplex PCR; TCRdb stores in-frame clones only, minus some. The sample lists 150,000 to 180,000 clones; just under 95% were seen once. The genes are TRBV7-2 and TRBJ2-6; 8 bases are a match to TRBD2. Sequenced input: blood. The TCR originated in a man aged 40-55 years in good health. DNA of the CDR3: TGTGCCAGCAGCGCCGGGGGGGCTGGGGCCAACGTCCTGACTTTC. Amino acids: CASSAGGAGANVLTF.